This section outlines one T cell receptor (beta chain) sequence together with its context. The antigen remains undetermined. This entry is derived from a study of Ad26.COV2.S vaccination and SARS-CoV-2 variants. The protocol was immunoSEQ multiplex PCR, while the TCRdb copy is restricted to in-frame clones and leaves out a portion. Among 300,000 to 400,000 clones, around 86% were seen once, and the ten largest hold around 3.7%. The CDR3 is 16 amino acids. Study outcomes and limitations: Recipients of either vaccine or placebo displayed similar breadth of non-spike TCRs.

Noted treatment: approximately 18 received Ad26.COV2.S at low or high dose, single or two shots; about 5 received placebo; per-sample allocation not given. Day 63 after the first injection of vaccine or placebo was the sampling time. The donor was a Boston adult aged 18-55 years. The sample consisted of peripheral blood, taken in a trial of Ad26.COV2.S vaccine versus placebo. The origin of this receptor is a person between 18 and 65 years old who received the Ad26.COV2.S COVID-19 vaccine or a placebo. This chain uses TRBV21-1 with TRBJ1-1. TRBV21-1 is a listed pseudogene. CDR3 protein: CASSKKSPPSRTEAFF. CDR3 nucleotide sequence: TGTGCCAGCAGCAAAAAGTCCCCTCCTTCGCGGACTGAAGCTTTCTTT.